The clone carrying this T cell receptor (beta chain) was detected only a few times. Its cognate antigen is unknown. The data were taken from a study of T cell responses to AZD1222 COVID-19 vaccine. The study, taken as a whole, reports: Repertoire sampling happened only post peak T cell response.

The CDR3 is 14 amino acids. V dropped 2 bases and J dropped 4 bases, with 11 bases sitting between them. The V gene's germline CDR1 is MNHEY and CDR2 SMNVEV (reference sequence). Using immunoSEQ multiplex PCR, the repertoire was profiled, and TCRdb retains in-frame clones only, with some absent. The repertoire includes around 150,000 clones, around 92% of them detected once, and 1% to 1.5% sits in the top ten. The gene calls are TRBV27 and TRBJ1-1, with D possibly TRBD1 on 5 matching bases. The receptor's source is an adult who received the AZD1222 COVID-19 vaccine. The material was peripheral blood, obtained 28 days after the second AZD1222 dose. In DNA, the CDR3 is TGTGCCAGCAGTTTAGCAGGGTTGGGCACTGAAGCTTTCTTT. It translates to CASSLAGLGTEAFF.